The 21 T cell receptor beta chains presented below share a single source sample, sequenced in a study of T cells in Graves' hyperthyroidism and ophthalmopathy. It was RNA transcripts that yielded the amplified TCR beta CDR3 regions. A set of HTBI primers served as the primers for a first-round RT-PCR of the TCR CDR3. From the multiplex PCR reads, TCRdb called clonotypes with MiXCR, one entry per CDR3 protein. The data contain 250,000 or so distinct CDR3 sequences, about 14% of them singletons. The sequencing sample was made of blood. The receptors come from a woman aged 40 to 50 with Graves' hyperthyroidism that later progressed to Graves' ophthalmopathy.

Ten or more counts support this clonotype. This chain connects TRBV19 to TRBJ2-7, with D possibly matching TRBD1 (6 bases). Germline CDR1 reads LNHDA; CDR2 reads SQIVND (reference sequence). The V end lost 6 bases, the J end lost 3 bases, and 15 bases lay between the germline ends. This CDR3 is 14 amino acids long. The chain's CDR3 is CASSFSGQLYEQYF. The CDR3 nucleotides are TGTGCCAGTAGCTTTTCGGGACAACTCTACGAGCAGTACTTC. The whole variable domain, remainder taken from reference TRBV19 and TRBJ2-7, is DGGITQSPKYLFRKEGQNVTLSCEQNLNHDAMYWYRQDPGQGLRLIYYSQIVNDFQKGDIAEGYSVSREKKESFPLTVTSAQKNPTAFYLCASSFSGQLYEQYFGPGTRLTVT.

This clonotype has at least ten counts. This chain uses TRBV7-9 with TRBJ1-2; D gene ambiguous. This CDR3 is built from 12 residues. In germline, CDR1 is SEHNR, CDR2 FQNEAQ (reference sequence). V lost 9 bases, J lost 6 bases, and 14 bases lay in between. CDR3 protein: CASLKPGHGYTF. The CDR3 nucleotides are TGTGCCAGTCTAAAGCCGGGCCATGGCTACACCTTC.

Only a few counts were recorded for this clonotype. The V call is TRBV12-3 or TRBV12-4, the J call TRBJ2-2; maybe TRBD1 (6 bases). The V and J ends lost 3 bases and 0 bases respectively, with 11 bases between them. CDR3 length equals 16 residues. The CDR3 DNA is TGTGCCAGCAGTTTTAAGAACAGGGCGAACACCGGGGAGCTGTTTTTT. This codes for CASSFKNRANTGELFF.

Many counts were recorded for this clonotype. This chain joins TRBV18 and TRBJ1-1; no clear D. The ends were cut back, 4 bases at V and 3 bases at J, with 12 bases in the middle. From germline, CDR1 is KGHSH and CDR2 LQKENI. The CDR3 is 14 residues long. The CDR3 DNA reads TGTGCCAGCTCACTAAGGGTGGTGGACACTGAAGCTTTCTTT. Translation gives CASSLRVVDTEAFF.

This clonotype has at least ten counts. The chain is built from TRBV10-3 and TRBJ2-5, with D perhaps TRBD1 (7 bases). Germline CDR1 reads ENHRY; CDR2 reads SYGVKD. V lost 7 bases to trimming and J lost 5 bases, with 20 bases between them. CDR3 length equals 15 residues. CDR3 in amino acids: CAINSRQGGRETQYF. In DNA form, the CDR3 reads TGTGCCATCAACTCTCGACAGGGAGGAAGGGAGACCCAGTACTTC.

As for this clonotype: A much larger clone lies a single base off, so this may be a read error. The gene calls are TRBV7-2 and TRBJ1-2; 7 bases are shared with TRBD1. CDR1 and CDR2 from the germline V gene are SGHTA and FQGNSA. The CDR3 is 16 amino acids. The CDR3 nucleotides read TGTGCCATCAGCTTAGCGGCACAGGGGTTTAGTTATGGCTACACCTTC. Amino acid sequence: CAISLAAQGFSYGYTF.

This clonotype was recorded at least ten times. This chain joins TRBV6-1 and TRBJ1-1; D possibly corresponds to TRBD1 (5 bases). Trimming cost V 7 bases and J 2 bases, with 20 bases left between them. There are 16 residues in the CDR3. CDR1 is MNHNS, CDR2 SASEGT, per germline. The CDR3 DNA follows: TGTGCCAGCAACAGTCACGGACGAGGGGCAAACACTGAAGCTTTCTTT. Residues: CASNSHGRGANTEAFF.

This clonotype was counted at least ten times. The chain uses TRBV12-3 or TRBV12-4 and TRBJ2-2, with TRBD1 as a possible D gene (5 bases). This CDR3 contains 15 residues. V was trimmed by 6 bases and J by 0 bases, leaving 11 bases between them. The CDR3 nucleotides are TGTGCCAGCAGACAACAGGCCCCGAACACCGGGGAGCTGTTTTTT. It translates to CASRQQAPNTGELFF.

This clonotype was recorded many times. The CDR3 region has the DNA TGTGCCAGCAGTTCCCGACTAGCGGGGAGCAATGAGCAGTTCTTC. Amino acids: CASSSRLAGSNEQFF. The V and J genes are TRBV2 and TRBJ2-1; 11 positions agree with TRBD2. The J segment lost 6 bases and the V segment lost 5 bases, leaving 6 bases of the junction unmatched. This CDR3 is 15 amino acids long. Looked up from germline, CDR1 is SNHLY and CDR2 is FYNNEI.

This clonotype was seen at least ten times. The chain joins TRBV3-1 to TRBJ2-7, with D possibly TRBD2 on 5 matching bases. The CDR3 sequence is 14 residues long. Germline V gene sequence: CDR1 LGHDT, CDR2 YNNKEL (reference sequence). Trimming pared 4 bases from V and 7 bases from J, leaving 17 bases between. CDR3 sequence reads: CASSLARFPGEQYF. CDR3 sequence (DNA): TGTGCCAGCAGCCTAGCCCGATTCCCGGGGGAGCAGTACTTC.

This clonotype was found many times. The genes are TRBV5-1 and TRBJ2-5; TRBD1 matches 9 bases. This CDR3 comprises 16 residues. The V and J ends lost 0 bases and 5 bases, in that order; junction bases with no gene match: 8. CDR1 and CDR2 (germline): SGHRS, YFSETQ. CDR3 DNA sequence: TGCGCCAGCAGCTTGGAACCGGGACAGGGAGCGGAGACCCAGTACTTC. Translated: CASSLEPGQGAETQYF.

This clonotype came up a few times. The chain carries TRBV20-1 and TRBJ1-1; D unclear. This CDR3 spans 13 amino acids. The germline V and J ends were trimmed by 0 bases and 10 bases, with 15 bases remaining between them. The V gene's germline CDR1 is DFQATT and CDR2 SNEGSKA (reference sequence). The CDR3 DNA reads TGCAGTGCTAGAGAGGTAGGATGGCGCGGAGCTTTCTTT. It yields the protein CSAREVGWRGAFF.

This clonotype was seen many times. The chain links TRBV6-1 to TRBJ2-6, with 7 bases fitting TRBD1. Looked up from germline, CDR1 is MNHNS and CDR2 is SASEGT. The CDR3 length is 15 residues. V lost 6 bases, J lost 4 bases, and 6 bases stayed unmatched. The chain's CDR3 is CASRSGQPGANVLTF. In DNA, the CDR3 is TGTGCCAGCAGGTCGGGACAGCCAGGGGCCAACGTCCTGACTTTC.

V is TRBV4-1 and J is TRBJ2-2, with 10 bases that match TRBD1. V lost 3 bases and J lost 7; bases outside the gene matches: 14. Per the germline V gene, CDR1 is MGHRA and CDR2 is YSYEKL. This CDR3 contains 18 residues. CDR3 sequence: CASSHPRAWGQGHGELFF. The CDR3 bases are TGCGCCAGCAGCCACCCACGCGCTTGGGGACAGGGGCACGGGGAGCTGTTTTTT.

This clonotype was observed at least ten times. The chain links TRBV18 to TRBJ2-1, with 7 bases aligning to TRBD1. The CDR3 runs 15 residues. J lost 8 bases, V lost 6 bases, and 13 bases had no gene match. Germline V gives CDR1 KGHSH, CDR2 LQKENI. In DNA, the CDR3 is TGTGCCAGCTCGGCCATTGAACAGGGGCCCGATGAGCAGTTCTTC. Translation gives CASSAIEQGPDEQFF.

The sample holds one count of this clonotype. A read error is possible here, since a much larger clone lies one base away. The rearrangement links TRBV29-1 to TRBJ2-7; TRBD1 is a possible D gene (6 bases). The germline gives CDR1 SQVTM, CDR2 ANQGSEA. The V gene lost 6 bases and the J gene lost 7 bases, with 22 bases spanning the gap. The CDR3 contains 14 residues. For the CDR3, the DNA is TGCAGCGTCGCACAGGGCAGGGGTGGTGGTGAGCAGTACTTC. Amino acids: CSVAQGRGGGEQYF.

In this sample, this clonotype turned up many times. The V gene is TRBV7-9, the J gene TRBJ2-7; D uncertain. Looked up from germline, CDR1 is SEHNR and CDR2 is FQNEAQ (reference sequence). The V end was cut by 1 base, the J end by 2 bases, with 3 bases between. This CDR3 contains 12 residues. CDR3 nucleotide sequence: TGTGCCAGCAGCTTAGTCCCCTACGAGCAGTACTTC. Its translation: CASSLVPYEQYF. The full variable domain, its missing parts supplied by reference TRBV7-9 and TRBJ2-7, is DTGVSQNPRHKITKRGQNVTFRCDPISEHNRLYWYRQTLGQGPEFLTYFQNEAQLEKSRLLSDRFSAERPKGSFSTLEIQRTEQGDSAMYLCASSLVPYEQYFGPGTRLTVT.

This clonotype showed up many times. The chain carries TRBV6-2 or TRBV6-3 and TRBJ1-1, with 9 bases lining up with TRBD1. V lost 4 bases to trimming and J lost 1 base; unmatched junction nucleotides: 4. Germline V gives CDR1 MNHEY, CDR2 SVGEGT. The CDR3 loop spans 15 amino acids. The CDR3 protein is CASSFGQGKNTEAFF. For the CDR3, the DNA is TGTGCCAGCAGTTTCGGACAGGGGAAGAACACTGAAGCTTTCTTT.

Here the CDR3 reads CASSYRVSSGTSTDTQYF. In DNA form, the CDR3 reads TGTGCCAGCAGTTACAGGGTCTCTTCCGGGACAAGCACAGATACGCAGTATTTT. V usage is TRBV6-5 and J usage is TRBJ2-3; a weak D match, TRBD1 (6 bases). Germline values: CDR1 MNHEY, CDR2 SVGAGI. V shed 2 bases and J shed 0 bases, with 18 bases lying between them. This CDR3 has 18 amino acids.

This clonotype was counted ten times or more. V is TRBV14 and J is TRBJ2-1; D unclear. In germline, CDR1 is SGHDN, CDR2 FVKESK. This CDR3 region has 15 residues. V lost 2 bases to trimming and J lost 5 bases, with 13 bases between them. The CDR3 DNA is TGTGCCAGCAGCCAACCACCCGGAATCAACAATGAGCAGTTCTTC. Protein sequence: CASSQPPGINNEQFF.

Many counts were recorded for this clonotype. The chain carries TRBV28 and TRBJ2-7; TRBD2 aligns across 7 bases. There are 16 residues in the CDR3. Germline V lookup: CDR1 MDHEN, CDR2 SYDVKM. J was trimmed by 2 bases and V by 5 bases; bases with no gene match: 12. CDR3 DNA sequence: TGTGCCAGCAGTCCCCTTGAGGCGGGAGCGACCTACGAGCAGTACTTC. This gives the protein CASSPLEAGATYEQYF.